A selection of T cell receptor beta chains follows, all from one sample in a study of cytomegalovirus exposure and HLA in healthy donors. TCRdb keeps only in-frame clones here, not all; method: immunoSEQ multiplex PCR. In the table there are under 200,000 clones, around 84% of which are singletons. The sequencing sample was made of PBMCs. These receptors originate from a woman in her 40s in good health and CMV-seronegative. The CDR3 runs from the conserved cysteine through the conserved F or W. The D gene is left open where the match is weak. Size is omitted from some rows. Given values are once, few, many or a class for expanded clones.

d_gene	abundance	v_gene	j_gene	CDR3aa	CDR3nt
.	once	TRBV18	TRBJ1-2	CASSRLDNTNYGYTF	TGTGCCAGCTCACGACTGGACAACACTAACTATGGCTACACCTTC
.	.	TRBV28	TRBJ2-7	CASSSNEQYF	TGTGCCAGCAGTTCCAACGAGCAGTACTTC
.	few	TRBV2	TRBJ2-7	CASGGIDSYEQYF	TGTGCCAGCGGGGGCATCGACTCCTACGAGCAGTACTTC
TRBD2	.	TRBV11-1	TRBJ2-5	CASSTHPSGVQETQYF	TGTGCCAGCAGCACTCACCCTAGCGGGGTTCAAGAGACCCAGTACTTC
.	.	TRBV2	TRBJ2-3	CASGDSGGTDTQYF	TGTGCCAGCGGGGACTCCGGGGGCACAGATACGCAGTATTTT
TRBD1	.	TRBV7-9	TRBJ1-1	CASSKTGANTEAFF	TGTGCCAGCAGCAAGACAGGGGCGAACACTGAAGCTTTCTTT
.	few	TRBV10-1	TRBJ2-7	CASSESTIPYEQYF	TGCGCCAGCAGTGAGTCGACTATCCCCTACGAGCAGTACTTC
TRBD1	once	TRBV2	TRBJ1-3	CASSDGTGAGNTIYF	TGTGCCAGCAGTGACGGTACAGGGGCTGGAAACACCATATATTTT
TRBD1	.	TRBV6-5	TRBJ1-2	CASSRTGVNYGYTF	TGTGCCAGCAGCCGGACAGGGGTAAACTATGGCTACACCTTC
.	.	TRBV14	TRBJ1-3	CASSRPRGSGNTIYF	TGTGCCAGCAGCCGGCCTCGGGGATCGGGAAACACCATATATTTT
.	.	TRBV5-6	TRBJ1-1	CASSSRRGFLTEAFF	TGTGCCAGCAGCTCCAGGCGAGGGTTTTTAACTGAAGCTTTCTTT
.	.	TRBV6-5	TRBJ1-3	CASSGQFSGNTIYF	TGTGCCAGCAGTGGACAGTTCTCTGGAAACACCATATATTTT
.	few	TRBV5-4	TRBJ2-7	CASSSFIGGRNYEQYF	TGTGCCAGCAGCTCGTTTATCGGGGGGCGCAACTACGAGCAGTACTTC
TRBD2	.	TRBV7-2	TRBJ2-5	CASSFSGTSGETQYF	TGTGCCAGCAGCTTCTCCGGGACTAGCGGAGAGACCCAGTACTTC
TRBD2	.	TRBV4-2	TRBJ2-3	CASSHGRRGEADTQYF	TGTGCCAGCAGCCACGGGAGACGGGGGGAGGCAGATACGCAGTATTTT
.	.	TRBV29-1	TRBJ1-3	CSVATDFSGNTIYF	TGCAGCGTCGCTACAGATTTCTCTGGAAACACCATATATTTT
TRBD1	.	TRBV5-1	TRBJ2-6	CASSRMTGQGVGANVLTF	TGCGCCAGCAGCAGGATGACGGGACAGGGGGTTGGGGCCAACGTCCTGACTTTC
.	few	TRBV9	TRBJ2-5	CASSSGIQETQYF	TGTGCCAGCAGCTCAGGGATACAAGAGACCCAGTACTTC
.	.	TRBV23-1	TRBJ1-4	CASSQGRTGDYYEKLFF	TGCGCCAGCAGTCAAGGGAGGACCGGCGACTACTATGAAAAACTGTTTTTT
TRBD2	.	TRBV13	TRBJ2-3	CASSDPIRGGAADTQYF	TGTGCCAGCAGCGACCCCATCCGCGGGGGGGCCGCAGATACGCAGTATTTT
.	once	TRBV5-1	TRBJ1-1	CASREDPRGTEAFF	TGCGCCAGCAGGGAGGATCCGAGGGGGACTGAAGCTTTCTTT
.	.	TRBV6-1	TRBJ1-1	CASSEYGGSTEAFF	TGTGCCAGCAGTGAATATGGGGGGAGCACTGAAGCTTTCTTT
TRBD1	.	TRBV7-9	TRBJ1-2	CASSQTGITYGYTF	TGTGCCAGCAGCCAGACAGGGATTACCTATGGCTACACCTTC
.	few	TRBV7-9	TRBJ1-2	CASSLAGGWDGYTF	TGTGCCAGCAGCTTAGCAGGAGGTTGGGATGGCTACACCTTC
TRBD2	.	TRBV9	TRBJ2-1	CASSGLAGINEQFF	TGTGCCAGCTCGGGACTAGCGGGGATCAATGAGCAGTTCTTC
.	.	TRBV18	TRBJ2-2	CASSHRDRKAGELFF	TGTGCCAGCTCCCACCGGGATAGGAAAGCCGGGGAGCTGTTTTTT
.	.	TRBV18	TRBJ2-7	CASSPPQTIYEQYF	TGTGCCAGCTCACCTCCACAGACTATATACGAGCAGTACTTC
TRBD1	few	TRBV18	TRBJ1-6	CASSQLGQGGSPLHF	TGTGCCAGCTCACAACTAGGACAGGGAGGATCACCCCTCCACTTT
TRBD1	.	TRBV4-2	TRBJ1-6	CASSHSPDRVDNSPLHF	TGTGCCAGCAGCCACTCCCCGGACAGGGTGGACAATTCACCCCTCCACTTT
TRBD2	.	TRBV19	TRBJ2-7	CASSTSGLVYEQYF	TGTGCCAGTAGTACGTCGGGACTAGTCTACGAGCAGTACTTC
.	once	TRBV16	TRBJ1-1	CASSQEEYYSPNTEAFF	TGTGCCAGCAGCCAAGAAGAATACTATTCCCCGAACACTGAAGCTTTCTTT
TRBD1	.	TRBV4-1	TRBJ1-4	CASSPGDRDGEKLFF	TGCGCCAGCAGCCCCGGGGACAGGGATGGGGAAAAACTGTTTTTT
TRBD1	.	TRBV5-6	TRBJ2-3	CASSLVVGRGTSSTDTQYF	TGTGCCAGCAGCTTAGTAGTGGGCAGGGGGACCTCTAGCACAGATACGCAGTATTTT
.	.	TRBV5-1	TRBJ2-5	CASSLEGRGETQYF	TGCGCCAGCAGCTTGGAAGGGCGGGGAGAGACCCAGTACTTC
.	.	TRBV6-5	TRBJ2-1	CASSQRQSVGNEQFF	TGTGCCAGCAGCCAAAGACAGTCCGTTGGCAATGAGCAGTTCTTC